This T cell receptor (beta chain) comes out of a study of technical replicates of blood from a handful of donors. TCRdb's table, derived via immunoSEQ multiplex PCR, lists solely in-frame clones and lacks some. The sample carries about 70,000 clones, roughly 92% recorded once. J gave up 7 bases and V 8 bases, and 10 bases lay outside the gene matches. Germline V gives CDR1 ENHRY, CDR2 SYGVKD. CDR3 length: 14 residues. The clonotype was recovered from a human donor in good health. The sequencing sample was made of T cells isolated from PBMCs. The V and J genes are TRBV10-3 and TRBJ2-1; 8 nucleotides align to TRBD1. The CDR3 bases are TGTGCCATCTGCCGGGACAGGTCGAGGAATGAGCAGTTCTTC. The encoded protein is CAICRDRSRNEQFF.